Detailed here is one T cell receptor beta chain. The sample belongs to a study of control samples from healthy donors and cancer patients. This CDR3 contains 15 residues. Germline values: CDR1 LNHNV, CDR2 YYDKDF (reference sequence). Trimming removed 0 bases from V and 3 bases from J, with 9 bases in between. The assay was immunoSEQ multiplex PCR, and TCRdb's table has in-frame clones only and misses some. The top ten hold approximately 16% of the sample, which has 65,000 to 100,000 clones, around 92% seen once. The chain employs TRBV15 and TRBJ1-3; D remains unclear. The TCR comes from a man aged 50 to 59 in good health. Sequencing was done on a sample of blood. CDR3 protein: CATSRDITVGNTIYF. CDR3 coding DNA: TGTGCCACCAGCAGAGATATCACAGTTGGAAACACCATATATTTT.